This passage covers 8 T cell receptor beta chains from one sample sequenced in a study of T cell changes during pregnancy in multiple sclerosis. Using immunoSEQ multiplex PCR, the repertoire was profiled, and TCRdb retains in-frame clones only, with some absent. The sample shows some 90,000 clones, about 92% of them seen only once. The specimen was peripheral blood, collected in the first trimester of pregnancy. Source of these receptors: a female donor with multiple sclerosis, enrolled in a pregnancy study.

The chain employs TRBV4-1 and TRBJ1-2, with D possibly being TRBD1 (6 bases). Germline V lookup: CDR1 MGHRA, CDR2 YSYEKL. The CDR3 contains 13 residues. V gave up 6 bases and J gave up 4 bases, with 12 bases separating them. In nucleotides, the CDR3 is TGCGCCAGCAGTCAATCGGACAGCTATGGCTACACCTTC. Its translation: CASSQSDSYGYTF.

This chain uses TRBV19 with TRBJ2-5, with D perhaps matching TRBD1 (6 bases). The CDR3 contains 14 residues. Germline V gives CDR1 LNHDA, CDR2 SQIVND (reference sequence). With 7 bases removed from V and 0 bases from J, the gap between germline ends came to 12 bases. CDR3 loop: CASNSWDNQETQYF. The CDR3, as DNA: TGTGCCAGTAACTCATGGGACAACCAAGAGACCCAGTACTTC.

CDR3 residues: CVRSLATGGLNTEAFF. CDR3 bases: TGTGTCAGAAGCTTGGCAACAGGGGGCCTCAACACTGAAGCTTTCTTT. The V gene is TRBV7-5, the J gene TRBJ1-1; the DNA was not used to check the table's D call, TRBD1. TRBV7-5 is tagged as a pseudogene. The CDR3 consists of 16 residues.

The chain carries TRBV7-2 and TRBJ1-1; D not certain. V was cut by 3 bases and J by 1 base, with 9 bases left in between. The CDR3 totals 14 residues. Germline V gene data show CDR1 as SGHTA and CDR2 as FQGNSA. The CDR3 spells CASSLSWRNTEAFF. DNA for the CDR3: TGTGCCAGCAGCTTGAGCTGGAGGAACACTGAAGCTTTCTTT.

The rearrangement uses TRBV7-6 and TRBJ1-5; D is undetermined. Germline V gene sequence: CDR1 SGHVS, CDR2 FNYEAQ. CDR3 size: 13 residues. V gave up 2 bases and J gave up 4 bases, with 6 bases separating them. The CDR3 region is CASSLYVNQPQHF. The CDR3 DNA sequence: TGTGCCAGCAGCTTATATGTGAATCAGCCCCAGCATTTT.

The chain uses TRBV6-1 and TRBJ2-7; 7 bases are a match to TRBD2. V lost 0 bases to trimming and J lost 4 bases; unmatched junction nucleotides: 9. The CDR3 consists of 16 residues. CDR1 is MNHNS, CDR2 SASEGT, per germline. The CDR3 sequence is CASSEAGTKRWYEQYF. The CDR3 DNA reads as TGTGCCAGCAGTGAAGCAGGGACTAAAAGATGGTACGAGCAGTACTTC.

V gene TRBV13 combines with J gene TRBJ1-1, with D hard to call. V lost 0 bases to trimming and J lost 5 bases, with 7 bases between them. The CDR3 has 13 residues. Per germline, CDR1 PRHDT and CDR2 FYEKMQ (reference sequence). This CDR3 is CASSLGTDTEAFF. DNA of the CDR3: TGTGCCAGCAGCTTAGGTACAGATACTGAAGCTTTCTTT.

This chain uses TRBV14 with TRBJ2-6, with 7 bases lining up with TRBD1. With V trimmed by 6 bases and J by 1 base, 3 bases remained unmatched. Looked up from germline, CDR1 is SGHDN and CDR2 is FVKESK. CDR3 length equals 15 residues. CDR3: CASRSTGSGANVLTF. CDR3 DNA: TGTGCCAGCAGGTCGACAGGGTCTGGGGCCAACGTCCTGACTTTC.